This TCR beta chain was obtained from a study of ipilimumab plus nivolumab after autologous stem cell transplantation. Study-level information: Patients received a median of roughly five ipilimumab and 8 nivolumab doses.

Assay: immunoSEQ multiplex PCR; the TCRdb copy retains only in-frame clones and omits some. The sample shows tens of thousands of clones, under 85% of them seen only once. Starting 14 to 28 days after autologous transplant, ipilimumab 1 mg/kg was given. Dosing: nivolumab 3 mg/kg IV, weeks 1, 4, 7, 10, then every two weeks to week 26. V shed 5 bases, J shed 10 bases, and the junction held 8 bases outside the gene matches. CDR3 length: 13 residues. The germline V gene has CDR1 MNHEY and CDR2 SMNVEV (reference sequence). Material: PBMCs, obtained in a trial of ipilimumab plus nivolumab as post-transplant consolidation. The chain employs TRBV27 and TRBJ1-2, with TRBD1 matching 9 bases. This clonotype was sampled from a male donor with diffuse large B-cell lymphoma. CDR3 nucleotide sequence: TGTGCCAGCAGTCGGGACAGGGCTTCGGACTACACCTTC. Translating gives CASSRDRASDYTF.